Below, 14 T cell receptor beta chains from the same sample are listed, as sequenced in a study of T cells after yellow fever vaccination. TCRdb passed the 5' RACE reads through MiXCR, listing each CDR3 protein once. The data contain some 300,000 distinct CDR3 sequences, 3.6% of them seen just once; the ten biggest clones take up about a quarter. The material sequenced was PBMCs, taken on the day of the yellow fever booster vaccination. These receptors were taken from a man aged 18 to 29 who received the YFV17D yellow fever vaccine.

The genes are TRBV20-1 and TRBJ1-2; the D gene is possibly TRBD1 (6 bases). The CDR3 has 15 residues. The germline gives CDR1 DFQATT, CDR2 SNEGSKA (reference sequence). Between the trimmed V and J ends, which lost 2 bases and 7 bases, there was a span of 20 bases. The CDR3 is CSARPTTGASIGYTF. The CDR3 DNA reads as TGCAGTGCTAGACCAACCACGGGGGCTAGTATTGGCTACACCTTC.

The gene calls are TRBV4-3 and TRBJ1-3; the match to TRBD1 covers 8 bases. The CDR3 is 16 amino acids. Germline CDR1 LGHNA, CDR2 YSLEER. J lost 6 bases, V lost 4 bases, and 11 bases had no gene match. DNA for the CDR3: TGCGCCAGCAGCCTCCAGCTGACAGGGGAAGTAAACACCATATATTTT. Amino acid sequence: CASSLQLTGEVNTIYF.

This clonotype was picked up many times. The rearrangement links TRBV4-3 to TRBJ2-2; TRBD2 might be the D (7 bases). V was shortened by 1 base and J by 6 bases, with 12 bases between the two germline ends. CDR1 LGHNA and CDR2 YSLEER come from the germline V gene. This CDR3 region has 15 residues. CDR3 loop: CASSQVGGGPGELFF. Here the CDR3 DNA reads TGCGCCAGCAGCCAAGTAGGGGGGGGGCCCGGGGAGCTGTTTTTT.

This clonotype has a count of ten or more. This chain uses TRBV2 with TRBJ1-6; 8 bases agree with TRBD1. There are 14 residues in the CDR3. Germline values: CDR1 SNHLY, CDR2 FYNNEI. V lost 7 bases and J lost 10; bases outside the gene matches: 9. The CDR3 DNA reads TGTGCCAGCACCATACCGGGACAGGCATCACCCCTCCACTTT. Protein product: CASTIPGQASPLHF.

This clonotype was observed a few times. V and J are TRBV18 and TRBJ2-1, with 11 bases matching TRBD2. Germline V CDR1 and CDR2: KGHSH, LQKENI. Losses at the gene ends were 2 bases for V and 8 bases for J; bases not matched to a gene: 8. The length of the CDR3 is 16 residues. CDR3 sequence reads: CASSPLAGGIDDEQFF. The CDR3 bases are TGTGCCAGCTCACCATTAGCGGGGGGGATCGACGATGAGCAGTTCTTC.

This chain connects TRBV5-1 to TRBJ2-5; unclear D gene. The CDR3 covers 15 residues. Deletions cut 5 bases from V and 2 bases from J, with 16 bases between. Germline values: CDR1 SGHRS, CDR2 YFSETQ. CDR3: CASSLQSGLQETQYF. CDR3 sequence (DNA): TGCGCCAGCAGTTTACAATCGGGTCTTCAAGAGACCCAGTACTTC. The full variable domain, its missing parts supplied by reference TRBV5-1 and TRBJ2-5, is KAGVTQTPRYLIKTRGQQVTLSCSPISGHRSVSWYQQTPGQGLQFLFEYFSETQRNKGNFPGRFSGRQFSNSRSEMNVSTLELGDSALYLCASSLQSGLQETQYFGPGTRLLVL.

The chain employs TRBV2 and TRBJ1-6, with TRBD1 matching over 8 bases. Germline CDR1 and CDR2: SNHLY and FYNNEI. Unmatched junction bases numbered 6, after V lost 7 bases and J lost 4 bases. This CDR3 contains 15 residues. The CDR3 sequence is CASIRTGGYNSPLHF. Written as DNA, the CDR3 is TGTGCCAGCATAAGAACAGGGGGATATAATTCACCCCTCCACTTT. Looking up the rest from reference TRBV2 and TRBJ1-6 gives the full variable domain: EPEVTQTPSHQVTQMGQEVILRCVPISNHLYFYWYRQILGQKVEFLVSFYNNEISEKSEIFDDQFSVERPDGSNFTLKIRSTKLEDSAMYFCASIRTGGYNSPLHFGNGTRLTVT.

This clonotype was observed many times. This sequence joins TRBV20-1 and TRBJ2-3; TRBD2 matches at 9 bases. CDR3 length: 16 residues. Germline assignment: CDR1 DFQATT and CDR2 SNEGSKA (reference sequence). Losses at the gene ends were 3 bases for V and 0 bases for J; bases not matched to a gene: 7. CDR3 residues: CSASILAGKSTDTQYF. The CDR3 nucleotides are TGCAGTGCTAGTATCCTAGCGGGGAAAAGCACAGATACGCAGTATTTT.

The table lists this clonotype with many counts. The chain employs TRBV7-9 and TRBJ2-3, with TRBD1 matching over 8 bases. This CDR3 region has 15 residues. Germline CDR1 SEHNR, CDR2 FQNEAQ (reference sequence). Unmatched junction bases numbered 11, after V lost 6 bases and J lost 6 bases. CDR3 loop: CASSLGQALRDTQYF. CDR3 nucleotide sequence: TGTGCCAGCAGTTTGGGACAGGCACTCCGGGATACGCAGTATTTT. The variable domain in full, with the rest retrieved from reference TRBV7-9 and TRBJ2-3, is DTGVSQNPRHKITKRGQNVTFRCDPISEHNRLYWYRQTLGQGPEFLTYFQNEAQLEKSRLLSDRFSAERPKGSFSTLEIQRTEQGDSAMYLCASSLGQALRDTQYFGPGTRLTVL.

This clonotype was recorded many times. The chain links TRBV12-3 or TRBV12-4 to TRBJ1-2; D unclear. This CDR3 comprises 18 residues. V was pared by 2 bases and J by 1 base, with 20 bases between. The chain's CDR3 is CASSLRPILGRSNYGYTF. The DNA for the CDR3 is TGTGCCAGCAGTTTACGGCCCATCCTTGGCAGAAGTAACTATGGCTACACCTTC.

Many counts were recorded for this clonotype. The V and J genes are TRBV7-2 and TRBJ2-5, with D perhaps TRBD2 (7 bases). V shed 1 base and J shed 2 bases, with 14 bases lying between them. This CDR3 is built from 16 residues. The germline gives CDR1 SGHTA, CDR2 FQGNSA. The CDR3, as DNA: TGTGCCAGCAGCTTAGGGGGGGCGGGAGCTCAAGAGACCCAGTACTTC. It encodes CASSLGGAGAQETQYF.

The chain carries TRBV5-5 and TRBJ2-1; 12 bases agree with TRBD2. CDR3 length equals 16 residues. Trimming at V came to 0 bases and at J to 7 bases, leaving 5 bases not matched to a gene. From germline, CDR1 is SGHKS and CDR2 YYEKEE (reference sequence). DNA of the CDR3: TGTGCCAGCAGCTTGGTCTCTAGCGGGGGGGTGAATGAGCAGTTCTTC. This translates into CASSLVSSGGVNEQFF.

This clonotype was seen many times. The genes are TRBV21-1 and TRBJ2-1; the D segment call TRBD1 is taken from the table without a DNA check. TRBV21-1 is a pseudogene. The CDR3 consists of 17 residues. CDR3 nucleotide sequence: TGTGCCAGCAGCAAAGCCGAGGGGGCGGCTTACTACAATGAGCAGTTCTTC. It codes for CASSKAEGAAYYNEQFF.

This clonotype came up many times. The chain couples TRBV5-1 to TRBJ2-3, with D perhaps TRBD1 or TRBD2 (5 bases each). V lost 3 bases and J lost 1, with 12 bases in between. Germline assignment: CDR1 SGHRS and CDR2 YFSETQ. The CDR3 is made up of 15 amino acids. Here the CDR3 reads CASSSDGDRTDTQYF. The CDR3 DNA follows: TGCGCCAGCAGCTCGGACGGGGACCGCACAGATACGCAGTATTTT.